This T cell receptor (beta chain) is drawn from a study of T cell responses to AZD1222 COVID-19 vaccine (dated by TCRdb to the early 2020s). Looking at the study overall: A total of over 230 trial participants underwent TCR sequencing, of whom 207 received two doses of AZD1222 and about 25 received two doses of the MenACWY control vaccine. Enrollment into the trials was organized by age into subgroups of 18-55, 56-69 and 70-plus years, and those subgroups contained about 150, 27 and 61 TCR-sequenced participants, respectively. General conclusions and limits of the study: Conclusions about previously exposed vaccinees are limited, since just a handful of AZD1222 recipients were seropositive for SARS-CoV-2 at baseline. Reportedly, close to half of the unique spike-specific TCRs recognized epitopes lying outside the regions that are mutated in the B.1.351 and B.1.1.7 variants. Spike-specific TCR breadth and depth rose significantly after two AZD1222 doses compared with day 0 and with MenACWY recipients. The whole spike protein was spanned by vaccine-associated CD4 TCRs, and dominant responses were seen in regions 160-218 and 743-854. Participants were mostly white British, with more females than males. The authors suggested clonal diversity may have been underestimated. In the small 56-69-year group, the increase in depth fell short of significance, most likely because of low power. Because no day 14 peak-response samples were available, the repertoires could be characterized only after the peak T cell response.

Comments on this clone: Its specific antigen is unknown. It has no much larger one-base neighbor in the sample; base qualities were not kept. Other DNA sequences of this sample code for an identical CDR3.

The CDR3 regions of human TCRbeta chains were analyzed by immunosequencing. On the authors' methods: Repertoire TCRs were matched against a reference library of SARS-CoV-2-specific TCRs generated with the MIRA antigen-specificity platform. Breadth was defined as the fraction of unique TCRs that were SARS-CoV-2-associated. Depth was defined as the fraction of total T cells that were SARS-CoV-2-associated. Each spike-specific TCR was assigned to its reactive spike region and to a CD4 or CD8 class using the MIRA data. Log10-transformed breadth and depth values were compared by one-way ANOVA with Sidak's multiple comparisons tests. Drawn from immuneACCESS, this table holds only the in-frame rearrangements with V and J called that TCRdb kept. Clones are partly lost; checked studies trace under half to an unresolved V gene and leave the rest unexplained. The V and J calls and clone size were taken over from that table, and D and trimming were inferred from the DNA. This sample has 210,000 or so clones in its table, and about 94% of those were observed once. The ten largest clonotypes hold over 1.5% of the sample.

Reading the label with the study, this specimen's time point is: about 28 days (+/-7) after the second vaccine dose. The treatment or condition label of this sample denotes: meningococcal conjugate vaccine given as trial control. Vaccinee samples came from UK trials COV001 and COV002, including a single-blind randomized controlled phase 2/3 trial of AZD1222 (ChAdOx1 nCoV-19) in healthy adults. Trial participant PBMC samples were collected at day 0 and day 28 after the second dose for TCRbeta chain sequencing. The sample consisted of peripheral blood, taken 28 days after the second dose of the MenACWY control vaccine. The clonotype comes from an adult who received the MenACWY meningococcal vaccine as a control.

This receptor carries the CDR3 CASSLGTGYGYTF. The DNA sequence is TGTGCCAGCAGTCTCGGGACAGGCTATGGCTACACCTTC. This sequence uses TRBV27 and TRBJ1-2, and TRBD1 aligns with 8 junction nucleotides. The junction shows trimming of 5 bases on V and 4 bases on J, and the gene matches do not reach 3 bases of it. Counted from cysteine to phenylalanine, this CDR3 has 13 amino acids. This entry keeps only the CDR3 DNA: 39 bases, framed from base 1. In the germline V gene (reference sequence), CDR1 corresponds to MNHEY and CDR2 to SMNVEV.